This T cell receptor beta chain was captured in a study of shared clonotypes between healthy human individuals. Clones were read by immunoSEQ multiplex PCR, and TCRdb kept only the in-frame ones, dropping some. This table has 2 million to 2.5 million clones, 80% to 95% appearing once. Per the germline V gene, CDR1 is MGHRA and CDR2 is YSYEKL. V trimming: 5 bases; J trimming: 8 bases; junction bases outside the gene matches: 12. The CDR3 extends over 16 amino acids. The receptor was derived from a man between 18 and 29 years old in good health. Some clones in this sample may be carry-over from other donors' samples. Sequenced sample: naive CD4+ T cells from PBMCs. Subset in this sample: CD45RA+ positively selected. The genes are TRBV4-1 and TRBJ1-4, with 9 positions matching TRBD1. CDR3 residues: CASSATHRGLGEKLFF. For the CDR3, the DNA is TGCGCCAGCAGCGCAACCCACAGGGGGCTCGGGGAAAAACTGTTTTTT.